Below are 22 T cell receptor beta chains sequenced from a single sample in a study of blood T cell repertoires in COVID-19. Here immunoSEQ multiplex PCR was the method, and the copy in TCRdb shows in-frame clones only, minus some. The table includes over 140,000 clones, almost 80% detected once. What was sequenced was PBMCs or T cells enriched from blood (not recorded which). The receptor set was obtained from a woman between 45 and 65 years old who had recovered from COVID-19.

The chain employs TRBV11-1 and TRBJ2-1; D gene ambiguous. Germline V CDR1 and CDR2: SGHAT, FQDESV (reference sequence). The ends were cut back, 5 bases at V and 8 bases at J, with 19 bases in the middle. The CDR3 totals 15 residues. The CDR3 coding sequence is TGTGCCAGCAGCCCTAAGACCTGGTCGGCGGATGAGCAGTTCTTC. Translated, it gives CASSPKTWSADEQFF.

J is TRBJ1-1 and V is TRBV19; D not certain. The CDR3 spans 14 residues. With 1 base removed from V and 0 bases from J, the gap between germline ends came to 6 bases. Per the germline V gene, CDR1 is LNHDA and CDR2 is SQIVND (reference sequence). The CDR3 DNA sequence: TGTGCCAGTAGTATAGCACAGTTGAACACTGAAGCTTTCTTT. Its translation: CASSIAQLNTEAFF.

J is TRBJ2-2 and V is TRBV19, with TRBD2 matching 7 bases. Germline V gives CDR1 LNHDA, CDR2 SQIVND (reference sequence). V was pared by 7 bases and J by 4 bases, with 12 bases of the junction left unmatched. The CDR3 length is 16 residues. The CDR3: CASTRRGGFSTGELFF. CDR3 in DNA: TGTGCCAGTACCCGTCGCGGGGGTTTTAGCACCGGGGAGCTGTTTTTT. The full variable domain, completed using reference TRBV19 and TRBJ2-2, is DGGITQSPKYLFRKEGQNVTLSCEQNLNHDAMYWYRQDPGQGLRLIYYSQIVNDFQKGDIAEGYSVSREKKESFPLTVTSAQKNPTAFYLCASTRRGGFSTGELFFGEGSRLTVL.

The V and J genes are TRBV7-3 and TRBJ2-1; TRBD2 matches 13 bases. V shed 5 bases and J 9 bases; nucleotides not matched to a gene: 10. The CDR3 length is 16 residues. Germline V gene lookup returns CDR1 SGHTA and CDR2 FQGTGA. The CDR3 loop is CASSLTTSGRAVEQFF. The CDR3 DNA sequence: TGTGCCAGCAGCCTCACCACTAGCGGGAGGGCCGTTGAGCAGTTCTTC.

The chain joins TRBV14 to TRBJ2-1, with 7 bases that match TRBD2. The length of the CDR3 is 15 residues. Germline V gene data show CDR1 as SGHDN and CDR2 as FVKESK. J gave up 1 base and V 1 base, and 1 base lay outside the gene matches. CDR3 in amino acids: CASSQGEGSYNEQFF. For the CDR3, the DNA is TGTGCCAGCAGCCAAGGGGAGGGGTCCTACAATGAGCAGTTCTTC.

The chain combines TRBV6-4 with TRBJ2-5; 11 positions agree with TRBD1. Germline assignment: CDR1 MRHNA and CDR2 SNTAGT. The CDR3 length is 15 residues. With V trimmed by 5 bases and J by 5 bases, 7 bases remained unmatched. The DNA of the CDR3 is TGTGCCAGCAGTCCGGGACAGGGGGGCCCGGAGACCCAGTACTTC. This codes for CASSPGQGGPETQYF.

For the CDR3, the DNA is TGTGCCAGCAGTCTAGGGACAGGGGGTTTTGATGGCTACACCTTC. Protein product: CASSLGTGGFDGYTF. The chain recombines TRBV28 with TRBJ1-2; TRBD1 aligns across 11 bases. Germline-derived CDR1 and CDR2 are MDHEN and SYDVKM. This CDR3 comprises 15 residues. With V trimmed by 5 bases and J by 6 bases, 8 bases remained unmatched.

This chain connects TRBV7-3 to TRBJ2-2; 7 nucleotides line up with TRBD2. Unmatched junction bases numbered 8, after V lost 1 base and J lost 6 bases. Germline CDR1 and CDR2: SGHTA and FQGTGA. The CDR3 extends over 16 amino acids. The CDR3 coding sequence is TGTGCCAGCAGCTTAAGTAGCGGGTATGCCCCCGGGGAGCTGTTTTTT. Translation gives CASSLSSGYAPGELFF.

This clone was counted a single time. The rearrangement joins TRBV9 to TRBJ2-3; TRBD1 matches 7 bases. The CDR3 contains 17 residues. V lost 2 bases to trimming and J lost 1 base; unmatched junction nucleotides: 10. Germline V gene sequence: CDR1 SGDLS, CDR2 YYNGEE. Here the CDR3 reads CASSVYGTAVGTDTQYF. The DNA of the CDR3 is TGTGCCAGCAGCGTTTACGGGACAGCCGTGGGCACAGATACGCAGTATTTT.

The chain joins TRBV12-5 to TRBJ1-4; TRBD1 matches 8 bases. The CDR3 length is 14 residues. Germline CDR1 LGHNT, CDR2 FRNRAP. Germline trimming cut 6 bases from V and 5 bases from J; bases unmatched to any gene: 5. The CDR3 region is CASGPGQGNEKLFF. The DNA for the CDR3 is TGTGCTAGTGGGCCCGGACAGGGAAATGAAAAACTGTTTTTT. Complete variable domain (other parts from reference TRBV12-5 and TRBJ1-4): DARVTQTPRHKVTEMGQEVTMRCQPILGHNTVFWYRQTMMQGLELLAYFRNRAPLDDSGMPKDRFSAEMPDATLATLKIQPSEPRDSAVYFCASGPGQGNEKLFFGSGTQLSVL.

The chain has TRBV7-9 and TRBJ1-1; TRBD1 aligns across 7 bases. The ends lost 5 bases at V and 1 base at J; junction bases unmatched: 10. The CDR3 is 16 residues long. From germline, CDR1 is SEHNR and CDR2 FQNEAQ (reference sequence). For the CDR3, the DNA is TGTGCCAGCAGCCGACCCACAGGGGTCGCGAACACTGAAGCTTTCTTT. Translation: CASSRPTGVANTEAFF. Looking up the rest from reference TRBV7-9 and TRBJ1-1 gives the full variable domain: DTGVSQNPRHKITKRGQNVTFRCDPISEHNRLYWYRQTLGQGPEFLTYFQNEAQLEKSRLLSDRFSAERPKGSFSTLEIQRTEQGDSAMYLCASSRPTGVANTEAFFGQGTRLTVV.

This clone has only one observation. The V and J genes are TRBV9 and TRBJ1-3; 7 bases map to TRBD1. CDR1 is SGDLS and CDR2 is YYNGEE in the germline V gene. The CDR3 is 17 residues long. J gave up 2 bases and V 0 bases, and 8 bases lay outside the gene matches. In nucleotides, the CDR3 is TGTGCCAGCAGCGTAGACTTCCCCGGGACAGCTGGAAACACCATATATTTT. Encoded protein: CASSVDFPGTAGNTIYF.

The rearrangement uses TRBV11-2 and TRBJ2-1; D may be TRBD2 (6 bases). Trimming took 2 bases from V and 6 from J, leaving 11 bases between them. Germline V gene lookup returns CDR1 SGHAT and CDR2 FQNNGV. The CDR3 has 14 amino acids. CDR3 sequence: CASSLSGGLNEQFF. The CDR3 region has the DNA TGTGCCAGCAGCTTATCCGGAGGGCTCAATGAGCAGTTCTTC. Together with reference TRBV11-2 and TRBJ2-1, the CDR3 gives the full variable domain: EAGVAQSPRYKIIEKRQSVAFWCNPISGHATLYWYQQILGQGPKLLIQFQNNGVVDDSQLPKDRFSAERLKGVDSTLKIQPAKLEDSAVYLCASSLSGGLNEQFFGPGTRLTVL.

CDR3 loop: CAWSVEGASGNTIYF. CDR3 nucleotides: TGTGCCTGGAGTGTTGAGGGGGCAAGTGGAAACACCATATATTTT. This chain joins TRBV30 and TRBJ1-3, with 7 positions matching TRBD1. V was clipped by 0 bases and J by 3 bases; unmatched bases: 5. The length of the CDR3 is 15 residues. Germline values: CDR1 GTSNPN, CDR2 SVGIG (reference sequence).

Only one count was recorded for this clone. This rearrangement joins TRBV5-1 to TRBJ1-1; D uncertain. Germline V gene data show CDR1 as SGHRS and CDR2 as YFSETQ. Between the trimmed V and J ends, which lost 0 bases and 6 bases, there was a span of 9 bases. The CDR3 sequence is 13 residues long. The CDR3 protein is CASSLAASPEAFF. The DNA of the CDR3 is TGCGCCAGCAGCTTGGCTGCAAGCCCTGAAGCTTTCTTT.

The CDR3 DNA reads TGTGCCTGGAGAGGGCGGGGACAGGTCAATCAGCCCCAGCATTTT. Amino acid sequence: CAWRGRGQVNQPQHF. The V and J genes are TRBV30 and TRBJ1-5, with 8 positions matching TRBD1. Trimming removed 3 bases from V and 3 bases from J; junction bases left unmatched: 7. The germline V gene encodes CDR1 GTSNPN and CDR2 SVGIG (reference sequence). This CDR3 comprises 15 residues.

The sample holds a few counts of this clone. The chain recombines TRBV2 with TRBJ2-1, with a tentative D call TRBD1 (5 bases). This CDR3 contains 16 residues. The ends were cut back, 6 bases at V and 4 bases at J, with 19 bases in the middle. CDR1 is SNHLY, CDR2 FYNNEI, per germline. The CDR3 DNA reads as TGTGCCAGCAGCGCTATCAGGGAAAAAGGGTACAATGAGCAGTTCTTC. Its translation is CASSAIREKGYNEQFF.

CDR3 sequence reads: CASSGGDFYTGELFF. The CDR3, as DNA: TGTGCCAGCTCCGGGGGGGACTTCTACACCGGGGAGCTGTTTTTT. The genes are TRBV28 and TRBJ2-2; TRBD2 aligns across 8 bases. V shed 8 bases, J shed 3 bases, and the junction held 8 bases outside the gene matches. Germline loops: CDR1 MDHEN, CDR2 SYDVKM. The CDR3 loop spans 15 amino acids.

The chain couples TRBV6-4 to TRBJ1-2, with TRBD1 identical over 7 bases. The CDR3 runs to 14 residues. The germline CDR1 and CDR2 sequences are MRHNA and SNTAGT. With 6 bases clipped from V and 2 bases from J, the junction kept 6 bases outside the gene matches. In DNA form, the CDR3 reads TGTGCCAGCAGCAGGACAGGATCCAACTATGGCTACACCTTC. Protein: CASSRTGSNYGYTF.

The V gene is TRBV5-1, the J gene TRBJ2-4; 7 bases map to TRBD2. CDR1 and CDR2 from the germline V gene are SGHRS and YFSETQ. The CDR3 is made up of 16 amino acids. J gave up 0 bases and V 4 bases, and 7 bases lay outside the gene matches. The CDR3 DNA is TGCGCCAGCAGCACTGGGACTAATGGAGCCAAAAACATTCAGTACTTC. Its protein product is CASSTGTNGAKNIQYF.

The chain carries TRBV9 and TRBJ1-1; D might be TRBD1 (6 bases). Germline V gene lookup returns CDR1 SGDLS and CDR2 YYNGEE. The CDR3 spans 15 residues. Trimming took off 1 base at V and 1 base at J, with 11 bases between the two ends. CDR3 coding DNA: TGTGCCAGCAGCGTAAAGGGACACGGGAACACTGAAGCTTTCTTT. Amino acids: CASSVKGHGNTEAFF. Full variable domain (rest looked up from reference TRBV9 and TRBJ1-1): DSGVTQTPKHLITATGQRVTLRCSPRSGDLSVYWYQQSLDQGLQFLIQYYNGEERAKGNILERFSAQQFPDLHSELNLSSLELGDSALYFCASSVKGHGNTEAFFGQGTRLTVV.

About this clone: The same CDR3 arises from other DNA sequences in this sample as well. V and J are TRBV5-1 and TRBJ1-1; a weak D match, TRBD1 (6 bases). The CDR3 is 15 amino acids. V lost 2 bases and J 1 base, leaving 12 bases between the germline ends. Germline assignment: CDR1 SGHRS and CDR2 YFSETQ. The CDR3 sequence is CASSLEDRRNTEAFF. Written as DNA, the CDR3 is TGCGCCAGCAGCTTAGAAGACAGGCGGAACACTGAAGCTTTCTTT.